This T cell receptor beta chain was captured in a study of T-cell reconstitution after alpha-beta-depleted transplantation in children. Study-level findings and limits: After transplant, at about two months, alpha-beta T cells were reportedly derived from several hundred expanded graft clones. At day 60, the high TCRbeta diversity found in some patients originated from recipient T cells and thymic progenitors that had survived.

This clonotype was counted between two and nine times. Its antigen is unidentified. TCRbeta library construction was performed incorporating unique molecular identifiers. One entry per CDR3 protein, called by TCRdb with MiXCR from the PCR reads. The data show approximately 50,000 distinct CDR3 sequences, 40% to 60% seen once. V lost 11 bases and J lost 5, with 12 bases in between. In germline, CDR1 is MGHRA, CDR2 YSYEKL. The CDR3 has 11 amino acids. Sequenced here: peripheral blood, sampled before TCRalphabeta/CD19-depleted stem cell transplant. This TCR came from a boy younger than two with SCID, due to receive a stem cell transplant. V is TRBV4-1 and J is TRBJ2-5; D is possibly TRBD2 (6 bases). The CDR3 protein is CAGGRGETQYF. CDR3 coding DNA: TGCGCCGGGGGACGGGGGGAGACCCAGTACTTC.